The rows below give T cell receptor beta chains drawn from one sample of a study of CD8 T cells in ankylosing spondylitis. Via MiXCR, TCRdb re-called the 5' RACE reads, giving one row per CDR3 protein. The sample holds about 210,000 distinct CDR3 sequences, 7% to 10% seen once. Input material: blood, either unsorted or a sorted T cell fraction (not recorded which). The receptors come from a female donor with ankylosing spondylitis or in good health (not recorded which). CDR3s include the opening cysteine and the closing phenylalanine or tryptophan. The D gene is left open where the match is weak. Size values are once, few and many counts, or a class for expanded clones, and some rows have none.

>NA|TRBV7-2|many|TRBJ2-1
CASTHRALENEQFF
TGTGCCAGCACCCACAGGGCCTTAGAAAATGAGCAGTTCTTC
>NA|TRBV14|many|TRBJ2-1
CASSQVGEQFF
TGTGCCAGCAGCCAAGTGGGTGAGCAGTTCTTC
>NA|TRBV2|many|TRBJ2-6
CASGQGANVLTF
TGTGCCAGCGGGCAGGGGGCCAACGTCCTGACTTTC
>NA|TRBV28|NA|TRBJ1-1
CATPQDQEGEAFF
TGTGCCACCCCCCAGGACCAAGAGGGTGAAGCTTTCTTT
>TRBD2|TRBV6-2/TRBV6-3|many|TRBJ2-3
CASSYSPGRFTGGPADTQYF
TGTGCCAGCAGTTACTCCCCAGGCAGATTTACGGGAGGGCCCGCAGATACGCAGTATTTT
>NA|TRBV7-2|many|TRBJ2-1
CASSLFGEQFF
TGTGCCAGCAGCTTATTCGGAGAGCAGTTCTTC
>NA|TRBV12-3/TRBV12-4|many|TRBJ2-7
CASQGPTYEQYF
TGTGCCAGCCAGGGGCCTACCTACGAGCAGTACTTC
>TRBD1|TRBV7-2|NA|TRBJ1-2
CASSFGQGGGFTF
TGTGCCAGCAGCTTCGGACAGGGCGGTGGCTTCACCTTC
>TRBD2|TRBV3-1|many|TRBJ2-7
CASSPLGASGYEQYF
TGTGCCAGCAGCCCCCTTGGGGCTAGCGGCTACGAGCAGTACTTC
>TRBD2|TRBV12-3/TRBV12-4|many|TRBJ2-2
CAKRTSSPTGELFF
TGTGCCAAGCGGACTAGCAGCCCCACCGGGGAGCTGTTTTTT
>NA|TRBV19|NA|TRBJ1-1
CASSIDGLNTEAFF
TGTGCCAGTAGTATCGACGGCTTGAACACTGAAGCTTTCTTT
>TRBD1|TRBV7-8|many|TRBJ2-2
CASSLLGTGTGELFF
TGTGCCAGCAGCTTATTGGGGACAGGTACCGGGGAGCTGTTTTTT
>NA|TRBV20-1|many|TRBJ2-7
CSARSPQGTYEQYF
TGCAGTGCTAGAAGCCCCCAGGGGACCTACGAGCAGTACTTC
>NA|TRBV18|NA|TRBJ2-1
CASSPLLGGDEQFF
TGTGCCAGCTCACCACTCCTCGGTGGGGATGAGCAGTTCTTC
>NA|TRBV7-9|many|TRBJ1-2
CASSLQGNLDYGYTF
TGTGCCAGCAGCTTACAGGGAAACCTTGACTATGGCTACACCTTC
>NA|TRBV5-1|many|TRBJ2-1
CASSPLGGEQFF
TGCGCCAGCAGCCCGCTGGGGGGTGAGCAGTTCTTC
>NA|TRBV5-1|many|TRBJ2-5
CASSFGQYQETQYF
TGCGCCAGCAGCTTCGGACAGTATCAAGAGACCCAGTACTTC
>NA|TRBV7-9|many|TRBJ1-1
CASSLGRHTEAFF
TGTGCCAGCAGCTTAGGGAGGCACACTGAAGCTTTCTTT
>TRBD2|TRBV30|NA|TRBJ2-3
CAWSFAGEGTQYF
TGTGCCTGGAGTTTCGCGGGAGAGGGTACGCAGTATTTT
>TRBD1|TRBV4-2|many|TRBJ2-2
CAAKGQGYGGELFF
TGTGCCGCGAAGGGACAGGGGTATGGCGGGGAGCTGTTTTTT
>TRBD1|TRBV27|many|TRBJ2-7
CASSFGTGNEQYF
TGTGCCAGCAGTTTTGGGACAGGGAACGAGCAGTACTTC
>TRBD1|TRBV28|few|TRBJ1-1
CASRGGQTGSMNTEAFF
TGTGCCAGCAGAGGAGGGCAGACAGGGTCTATGAACACTGAAGCTTTCTTT
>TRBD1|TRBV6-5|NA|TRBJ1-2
CASSSDRDINYGYTF
TGTGCCAGCAGTTCGGACAGGGACATAAACTATGGCTACACCTTC
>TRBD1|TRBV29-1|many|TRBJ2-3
CSVDGGRTGGTDTQYF
TGCAGCGTTGACGGGGGAAGGACAGGGGGCACAGATACGCAGTATTTT
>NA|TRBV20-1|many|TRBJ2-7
CSARPYEQYF
TGCAGTGCTAGACCGTACGAGCAGTACTTC
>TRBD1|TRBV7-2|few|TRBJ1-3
CASSARGSGNTIYF
TGTGCCAGCAGCGCCAGGGGGAGTGGAAACACCATATATTTT
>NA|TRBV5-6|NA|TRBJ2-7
CASSPLSGNSYEQYF
TGTGCCAGCAGCCCGCTTAGCGGAAACTCCTACGAGCAGTACTTC
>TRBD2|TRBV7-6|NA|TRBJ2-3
CASSLAFAGEGTDTQYF
TGTGCCAGCAGCTTAGCGTTCGCGGGAGAGGGGACAGATACGCAGTATTTT
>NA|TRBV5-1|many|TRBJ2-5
CASSLGRKGETQYF
TGCGCCAGCAGCTTGGGCAGGAAGGGAGAGACCCAGTACTTC
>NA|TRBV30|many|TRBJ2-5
CAWAQLAETQYF
TGTGCCTGGGCCCAACTTGCGGAGACCCAGTACTTC
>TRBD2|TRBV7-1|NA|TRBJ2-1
CASRFSGTYNEQFF
TGTGCCAGCCGCTTCAGCGGGACTTACAATGAGCAGTTCTTC
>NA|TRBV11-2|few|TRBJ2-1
CASSLDLSIRGNEQFF
TGTGCCAGCAGCTTAGATCTAAGCATACGAGGGAATGAGCAGTTCTTC
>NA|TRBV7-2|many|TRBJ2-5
CASSLENSQGTQYF
TGTGCCAGCAGCTTAGAGAACAGCCAAGGGACCCAGTACTTC
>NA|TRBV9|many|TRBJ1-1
CASSVDPRDTEAFF
TGTGCCAGCAGCGTAGACCCACGAGACACTGAAGCTTTCTTT
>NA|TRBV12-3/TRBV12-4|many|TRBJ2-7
CASRPPLASSYEQYF
TGTGCCAGCAGACCACCCCTAGCCTCCTCCTACGAGCAGTACTTC
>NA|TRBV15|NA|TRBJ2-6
CATRPAGANVLTF
TGTGCCACCCGGCCTGCTGGGGCCAACGTCCTGACTTTC
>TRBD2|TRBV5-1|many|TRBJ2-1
CASSKLAGGLDEQFF
TGCGCCAGCAGCAAACTAGCGGGAGGGTTGGATGAGCAGTTCTTC
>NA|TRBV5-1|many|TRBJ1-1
CASSLAARENTEAFF
TGCGCCAGCAGCTTGGCAGCCAGGGAGAACACTGAAGCTTTCTTT
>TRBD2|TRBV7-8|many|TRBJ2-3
CASSPGGAGTDTQYF
TGTGCCAGCAGCCCGGGGGGTGCGGGCACAGATACGCAGTATTTT